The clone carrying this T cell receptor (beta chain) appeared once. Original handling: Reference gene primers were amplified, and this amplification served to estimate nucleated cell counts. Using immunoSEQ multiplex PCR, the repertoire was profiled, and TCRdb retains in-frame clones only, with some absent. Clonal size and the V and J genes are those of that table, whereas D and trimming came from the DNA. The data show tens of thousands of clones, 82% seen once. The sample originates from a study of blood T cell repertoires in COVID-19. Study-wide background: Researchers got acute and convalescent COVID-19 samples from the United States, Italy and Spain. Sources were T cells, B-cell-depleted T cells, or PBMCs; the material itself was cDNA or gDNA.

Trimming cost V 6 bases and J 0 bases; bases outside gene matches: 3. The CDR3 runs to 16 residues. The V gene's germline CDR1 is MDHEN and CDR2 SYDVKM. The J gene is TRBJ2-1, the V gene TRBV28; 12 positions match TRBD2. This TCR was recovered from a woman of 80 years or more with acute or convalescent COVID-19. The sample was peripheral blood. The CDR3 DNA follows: TGTGCCAGCAGCCGGACTAGCGGGACCTCCTACAATGAGCAGTTCTTC. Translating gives CASSRTSGTSYNEQFF.